This TCR beta chain is from a study of cytomegalovirus exposure and HLA in healthy donors. Comment on this clone: Its antigen is not known.

The CDR3 runs 14 residues. The germline CDR1 and CDR2 sequences are SGHNT and YYREEE (reference sequence). Losses at the gene ends were 2 bases for V and 6 bases for J; bases not matched to a gene: 7. Study-level points and caveats: Researchers reported from a later analysis that most CMV-associated TCR beta chains appeared HLA-restricted. As was reported, the HLA-A and HLA-B alleles of most subjects were accurately predicted from TCR beta sequences.

Primers for the PCR totalled 60 Vbeta and 13 Jbeta. The data were produced by immunoSEQ multiplex PCR, yet TCRdb's version contains in-frame clones alone and is incomplete. The sample lists about 120,000 clones, more than 70% occurring once. The sequence came from a woman in her sixties in good health and CMV-seropositive. The chain couples TRBV5-4 to TRBJ1-2, with TRBD1 matching 7 bases. Sequenced input: PBMCs. CDR3 region: CASSLDDREHGYTF. CDR3 bases: TGTGCCAGCAGCTTAGATGACAGGGAACATGGCTACACCTTC.